One sample yielded the 9 T cell receptor beta chains listed below, sequenced in a study of shared clonotypes between healthy human individuals. Only in-frame clones appear in the TCRdb table, and some are missing; sequencing was by immunoSEQ multiplex PCR. Here the sample spans more than 2,000,000 clones, around 94% being singletons. Source material: naive CD4+ T cells sorted from blood. This sample's subset: CD45RA+ positively selected. These receptors all stem from a man aged 18-30 years in good health.

This chain connects TRBV9 to TRBJ2-3; D not resolved. This CDR3 contains 12 residues. Looked up from germline, CDR1 is SGDLS and CDR2 is YYNGEE. V dropped 4 bases and J dropped 2 bases, with 5 bases sitting between them. The CDR3 nucleotides are TGTGCCAGCAGCCTCTACACAGATACGCAGTATTTT. It codes for CASSLYTDTQYF.

The chain has TRBV18 and TRBJ2-5; D may be TRBD1 (6 bases). The CDR3 is 17 residues long. The V gene's germline CDR1 is KGHSH and CDR2 LQKENI. The V end was cut by 2 bases, the J end by 2 bases, with 18 bases between. The CDR3 bases are TGTGCCAGCTCACCAATGCCCAGGACAGTCGAACAAGAGACCCAGTACTTC. This sequence encodes CASSPMPRTVEQETQYF. The complete variable domain, with remaining parts taken from reference TRBV18 and TRBJ2-5, reads NAGVMQNPRHLVRRRGQEARLRCSPMKGHSHVYWYRQLPEEGLKFMVYLQKENIIDESGMPKERFSAEFPKEGPSILRIQQVVRGDSAAYFCASSPMPRTVEQETQYFGPGTRLLVL.

Note on this clone: This CDR3 is also generated by other DNA sequences in the sample. In DNA form, the CDR3 reads TGCGCCAGCAGCTCCGAAGGCGAGACCCAGTACTTC. It encodes CASSSEGETQYF. J is TRBJ2-5 and V is TRBV5-1, with D unresolved. Germline V gene sequence: CDR1 SGHRS, CDR2 YFSETQ. This CDR3 comprises 12 residues. V lost 3 bases, J lost 5 bases, and 8 bases lay in between.

The chain is built from TRBV5-6 and TRBJ1-2; perhaps TRBD1 as D (5 bases). This CDR3 region has 13 residues. The germline V gene encodes CDR1 SGHDT and CDR2 YYEEEE. The V gene lost 4 bases and the J gene lost 7 bases, with 14 bases spanning the gap. The DNA of the CDR3 is TGTGCCAGCAGCCGGGCCGGGGGTTTTGGCTACACCTTC. Translated: CASSRAGGFGYTF.

About this clone itself: This same CDR3 is encoded by further DNA sequences in the sample. V and J are TRBV19 and TRBJ2-2; weak D call: TRBD1 (6 bases). The V end was cut by 7 bases, the J end by 6 bases, with 6 bases between. The germline gives CDR1 LNHDA, CDR2 SQIVND (reference sequence). CDR3 length equals 11 residues. The CDR3 loop is CASTGAGELFF. Written as DNA, the CDR3 is TGTGCCAGTACAGGGGCCGGGGAGCTGTTTTTT.

The chain recombines TRBV11-2 with TRBJ2-1; 7 nucleotides align to TRBD2. The J segment lost 0 bases and the V segment lost 5 bases, leaving 16 bases of the junction unmatched. The germline V gene has CDR1 SGHAT and CDR2 FQNNGV. This CDR3 region has 19 residues. CDR3 amino acids: CASSMTGTIFGSSYNEQFF. The CDR3 DNA reads TGTGCCAGCAGCATGACCGGGACTATTTTCGGGAGCTCCTACAATGAGCAGTTCTTC.

This chain connects TRBV7-2 to TRBJ2-2; D gene ambiguous. The CDR3 length is 15 residues. Trimming removed 5 bases from V and 1 base from J, with 11 bases in between. The V gene's germline CDR1 is SGHTA and CDR2 FQGNSA. CDR3 sequence (DNA): TGTGCCAGCAGCATAGGACGGATGAACACCGGGGAGCTGTTTTTT. Residues: CASSIGRMNTGELFF.

V and J are TRBV7-9 and TRBJ1-4; 10 nucleotides agree with TRBD1. This CDR3 is 15 amino acids long. J was trimmed by 7 bases and V by 4 bases; bases with no gene match: 6. CDR1 and CDR2 from the germline V gene are SEHNR and FQNEAQ (reference sequence). The CDR3 nucleotides are TGTGCCAGCAGCTCTGACAGGGGGCCGGGTGAAAAACTGTTTTTT. It is translated as CASSSDRGPGEKLFF.

The chain is built from TRBV25-1 and TRBJ2-4, with a possible D match to TRBD1 (7 bases). The ends were cut back, 4 bases at V and 8 bases at J, with 15 bases in the middle. The length of the CDR3 is 14 residues. Looked up from germline, CDR1 is MGHDK and CDR2 is SYGVNS. CDR3 loop: CASSGGLDRDIQYF. As DNA, the CDR3 is TGTGCCAGCAGTGGGGGACTCGACAGGGACATTCAGTACTTC.